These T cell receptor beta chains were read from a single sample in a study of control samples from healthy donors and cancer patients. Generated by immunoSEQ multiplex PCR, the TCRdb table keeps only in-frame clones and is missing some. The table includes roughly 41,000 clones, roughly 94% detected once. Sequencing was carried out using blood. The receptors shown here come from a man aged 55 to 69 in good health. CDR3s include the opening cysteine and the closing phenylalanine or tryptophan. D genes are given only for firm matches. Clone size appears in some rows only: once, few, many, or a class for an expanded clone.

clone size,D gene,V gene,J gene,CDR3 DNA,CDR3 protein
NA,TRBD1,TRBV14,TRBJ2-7,TGTGCCAGCAGCCAGGCCTGGGACAGGGACTACGAGCAGTACTTC,CASSQAWDRDYEQYF
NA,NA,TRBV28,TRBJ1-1,TGTGCCAGCAGTTTACAGAACACTGAAGCTTTCTTT,CASSLQNTEAFF
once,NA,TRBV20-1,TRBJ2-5,TGCAGTGCTAGCCTTCAAGAGACCCAGTACTTC,CSASLQETQYF
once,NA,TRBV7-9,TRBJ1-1,TGTGCCAGCAGCTCTTCCTTGGACACTGAAGCTTTCTTT,CASSSSLDTEAFF
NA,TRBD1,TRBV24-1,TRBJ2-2,TGTGCCACCAGTGATTTGGAGGGGGCGAAGAACACCGGGGAGCTGTTTTTT,CATSDLEGAKNTGELFF
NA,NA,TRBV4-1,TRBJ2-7,TGCGCCAGCGCGAAGAGGTCGGACAGGGAGGGAGGGGTTACCTACGAGCAGTACTTC,CASAKRSDREGGVTYEQYF
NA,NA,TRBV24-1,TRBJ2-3,TGTGCCACCAGTGATGGCGGCCTTAGCACAGATACGCAGTATTTT,CATSDGGLSTDTQYF
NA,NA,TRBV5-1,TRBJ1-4,TGCGCCAGCAGCCGGGACGTTGCAACTAATGAAAAACTGTTTTTT,CASSRDVATNEKLFF
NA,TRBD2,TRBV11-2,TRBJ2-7,TGTGCCTCCAGGCTAGCGGGCCTCTACGAGCAGTACTTC,CASRLAGLYEQYF
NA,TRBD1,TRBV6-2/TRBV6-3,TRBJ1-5,TGTGCCAGCAGTTACTCTGGGACAGGCGCAGGGCCCCAGCATTTT,CASSYSGTGAGPQHF
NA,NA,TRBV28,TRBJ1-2,TGTGCCAGCTTTGCAGTGGGCAAAGACGGCTACACCTTC,CASFAVGKDGYTF
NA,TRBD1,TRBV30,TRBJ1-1,TGTGCCTGGAGACGGACAGGGGGCGCAAGGGACACTGAAGCTTTCTTT,CAWRRTGGARDTEAFF
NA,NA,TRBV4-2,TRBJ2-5,TGTGCCAGCAGCCAAGAGGGTCGGGAGACCCAGTACTTC,CASSQEGRETQYF
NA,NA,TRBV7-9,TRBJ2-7,TGTGCCAGCAGCTTAGCTGGAGAATACGAGCAGTACTTC,CASSLAGEYEQYF
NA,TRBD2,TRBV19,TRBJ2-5,TGTGCCAGTACCCCCACCCGGGCTAGCGGGAGAGCACCTCAAGAGACCCAGTACTTC,CASTPTRASGRAPQETQYF
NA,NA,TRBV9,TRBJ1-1,TGTGCCAGCAGCGTCAAGGGGGGGAACACTGAAGCTTTCTTT,CASSVKGGNTEAFF
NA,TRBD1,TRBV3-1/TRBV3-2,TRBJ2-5,TGTGCCAGCAGCCAAGTACAGGGGCGGTTAGGGACCCAGTACTTC,CASSQVQGRLGTQYF
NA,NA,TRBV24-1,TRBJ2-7,TGTGCCACCAGTGACCCCGGACTTCTTCCAGAGCAGTACTTC,CATSDPGLLPEQYF